This is a list of T cell receptor beta chains from one sample in a study of blood T cell repertoires in COVID-19. This table comes from immunoSEQ multiplex PCR, and its TCRdb copy is limited to in-frame clones, with some not included. The sample lists approximately 100,000 clones; approximately 80% were seen once. What was sequenced was peripheral blood. These receptors were obtained from a woman aged 55-70 years with acute or convalescent COVID-19. Both conserved end residues are part of each CDR3. D genes are given only for firm matches. Not every row has a clone size; where given, it reads once, few, many or a size class.

. . TRBJ1-2 TRBV6-6 CAIGGYYGYTF TGTGCCATCGGGGGTTACTATGGCTACACCTTC
. . TRBJ1-2 TRBV18 CASSPLNGGGYTF TGTGCCAGCTCACCCCTCAATGGGGGCGGCTACACCTTC
few . TRBJ1-5 TRBV5-5 CASSLGAGLSNQPQHF TGTGCCAGCAGCCTCGGAGCGGGGTTGAGCAATCAGCCCCAGCATTTT
. . TRBJ2-5 TRBV29-1 CSVVFGSRETQYF TGCAGCGTTGTCTTTGGTAGCCGGGAGACCCAGTACTTC
. TRBD2 TRBJ2-7 TRBV14 CASSPHGLAASYEQYF TGTGCCAGCAGCCCCCACGGACTAGCGGCCTCCTACGAGCAGTACTTC
. . TRBJ1-2 TRBV11-3 CASSFQGNYGYTF TGTGCCAGCAGCTTTCAGGGAAACTATGGCTACACCTTC
. TRBD2 TRBJ2-7 TRBV5-1 CASRQREGEQYF TGCGCCAGCAGACAGCGGGAGGGGGAGCAGTACTTC
. TRBD1 TRBJ2-7 TRBV27 CASSLSEQTGLYSYEQYF TGTGCCAGCAGTTTATCAGAACAGACAGGGCTATACTCCTACGAGCAGTACTTC
. . TRBJ2-7 TRBV18 CASSRGDPYEQYF TGTGCCAGCTCACGCGGCGATCCCTACGAGCAGTACTTC
. . TRBJ1-1 TRBV7-2 CASSPQPGHLRTEAFF TGTGCCAGCAGCCCGCAGCCGGGACACCTGCGCACTGAAGCTTTCTTT
. . TRBJ2-7 TRBV5-6 CASSRTDPYEQYF TGTGCCAGCAGCCGGACAGACCCCTACGAGCAGTACTTC
once TRBD2 TRBJ2-1 TRBV2 CASSSSGRQINEQFF TGTGCCAGCAGTTCCAGCGGGAGGCAAATCAATGAGCAGTTCTTC
. TRBD1 TRBJ1-3 TRBV7-2 CASSVTGDANTIYF TGTGCCAGCAGCGTGACAGGGGATGCGAACACCATATATTTT
. TRBD2 TRBJ2-3 TRBV2 CASSDMTPRAGGTDTQYF TGTGCCAGCAGTGACATGACCCCCCGAGCGGGAGGCACAGATACGCAGTATTTT
. TRBD2 TRBJ2-1 TRBV30 CAWSQTSGKNEQFF TGTGCCTGGAGTCAGACTAGCGGGAAAAATGAGCAGTTCTTC
. . TRBJ2-3 TRBV29-1 CSALVSTDTQYF TGCAGCGCACTAGTTAGCACAGATACGCAGTATTTT
. TRBD2 TRBJ2-1 TRBV4-1 CASSRLGLATGEQFF TGCGCCAGCAGCCGCCTGGGACTAGCGACCGGTGAGCAGTTCTTC
. . TRBJ2-7 TRBV12-3/TRBV12-4 CASSLTPDYEQYF TGTGCCAGCAGTTTAACCCCAGACTACGAGCAGTACTTC
. TRBD1 TRBJ2-7 TRBV11-2 CASSLTGISYEQYF TGTGCCAGCAGCTTGACAGGGATATCCTACGAGCAGTACTTC
once . TRBJ2-1 TRBV7-3 CASSLNQGGSYNEQFF TGTGCCAGCAGCTTAAACCAGGGAGGCTCCTACAATGAGCAGTTCTTC
. TRBD2 TRBJ2-3 TRBV18 CASSPQTSGDTQYF TGTGCCAGCTCACCGCAAACTAGCGGAGATACGCAGTATTTT
. TRBD1 TRBJ2-2 TRBV2 CASRGTVNTGELFF TGTGCCAGCAGAGGGACAGTGAACACCGGGGAGCTGTTTTTT
. TRBD1 TRBJ1-2 TRBV10-3 CAIRPQGADLYGYTF TGTGCCATCAGGCCGCAGGGGGCCGACCTCTATGGCTACACCTTC
. . TRBJ1-2 TRBV3-1/TRBV3-2 CASSPRSNYGYTF TGTGCCAGCAGCCCCAGGTCTAACTATGGCTACACCTTC
few TRBD1 TRBJ1-1 TRBV18 CASSRTGGTEAFF TGTGCCAGCTCACGCACAGGGGGCACTGAAGCTTTCTTT
. TRBD1 TRBJ1-1 TRBV19 CASSIIPGQGLAEAFF TGTGCCAGTAGTATAATACCGGGACAGGGTTTGGCTGAAGCTTTCTTT
. . TRBJ2-1 TRBV7-2 CASSPPGGVNEQFF TGTGCCAGCAGCCCGCCTGGCGGGGTAAATGAGCAGTTCTTC
. TRBD1 TRBJ2-4 TRBV7-8 CASSPSTGNNIQYF TGTGCCAGCAGTCCCTCGACAGGGAACAACATTCAGTACTTC
. . TRBJ1-1 TRBV5-1 CASSYGHLNTEAFF TGCGCCAGCAGCTACGGACATTTGAACACTGAAGCTTTCTTT
. TRBD1 TRBJ1-5 TRBV5-6 CASSRDRGKQPQHF TGTGCCAGCAGTCGGGACAGGGGGAAACAGCCCCAGCATTTT
. . TRBJ2-7 TRBV3-1/TRBV3-2 CASSQVSEQYF TGTGCCAGCAGCCAAGTTAGCGAGCAGTACTTC
. TRBD2 TRBJ2-7 TRBV18 CASSPPSGTTYEQYF TGTGCCAGCTCACCACCTAGCGGGACGACCTACGAGCAGTACTTC
. . TRBJ2-7 TRBV18 CASSPPSSYEQYF TGTGCCAGCTCACCCCCCTCCTCCTACGAGCAGTACTTC
. . TRBJ2-6 TRBV2 CASSVAGLTGANVLTF TGTGCCAGCAGTGTGGCGGGTTTAACTGGGGCCAACGTCCTGACTTTC
. TRBD2 TRBJ2-7 TRBV7-2 CASSPSGGAYEQYF TGTGCCAGCAGCCCTAGCGGGGGGGCCTACGAGCAGTACTTC
. TRBD2 TRBJ2-1 TRBV19 CASSLSSGTPNEQFF TGTGCCAGTAGTCTTAGTAGCGGGACCCCCAATGAGCAGTTCTTC
once . TRBJ1-2 TRBV6-2/TRBV6-3 CASSYSRGGGGYTF TGTGCCAGCAGTTACTCCCGGGGAGGCGGTGGCTACACCTTC
. . TRBJ2-3 TRBV18 CASSPGTSTDTQYF TGTGCCAGCTCACCCGGGACTAGCACAGATACGCAGTATTTT
. . TRBJ2-5 TRBV2 CASSFQGPQETQYF TGTGCCAGCAGTTTCCAGGGCCCACAAGAGACCCAGTACTTC
few . TRBJ2-1 TRBV30 CAWTAQGSVGNEQFF TGTGCCTGGACGGCCCAGGGCAGTGTTGGGAATGAGCAGTTCTTC
. . TRBJ2-2 TRBV9 CASSPGPVGTGELFF TGTGCCAGCAGCCCAGGGCCAGTTGGGACCGGGGAGCTGTTTTTT
. . TRBJ1-2 TRBV3-1/TRBV3-2 CASSPMTGIYGYTF TGTGCCAGCAGCCCAATGACAGGAATCTATGGCTACACCTTC
. . TRBJ1-1 TRBV7-9 CASSLEAGTEAFF TGTGCCAGCAGCTTAGAAGCAGGCACTGAAGCTTTCTTT
. TRBD1 TRBJ2-7 TRBV11-3 CASSSTGGYEQYF TGTGCCAGCAGCTCGACAGGGGGCTACGAGCAGTACTTC
few . TRBJ1-3 TRBV6-5 CASSYSEGSGNTIYF TGTGCCAGCAGTTATTCCGAGGGAAGTGGAAACACCATATATTTT
. TRBD1 TRBJ1-1 TRBV5-1 CASSLPTGPAGRDTEAFF TGCGCCAGCAGCTTACCGACAGGGCCCGCAGGAAGGGACACTGAAGCTTTCTTT
. . TRBJ2-5 TRBV7-2 CASSFGTPQETQYF TGTGCCAGCAGCTTCGGGACACCCCAAGAGACCCAGTACTTC
. TRBD2 TRBJ2-1 TRBV5-4 CASTSGLAGLGEQFF TGTGCCAGCACCTCGGGACTAGCGGGCTTGGGTGAGCAGTTCTTC
. . TRBJ1-2 TRBV7-8 CASSLGQADYGYTF TGTGCCAGCAGCTTAGGACAGGCGGACTATGGCTACACCTTC
. TRBD1 TRBJ1-1 TRBV27 CASSRTGYTAEAFF TGTGCCAGCAGTCGGACAGGGTATACGGCTGAAGCTTTCTTT
. TRBD2 TRBJ2-1 TRBV2 CASGGLAGGMGYNEQFF TGTGCCAGCGGCGGACTAGCGGGGGGGATGGGTTACAATGAGCAGTTCTTC
. TRBD1 TRBJ1-2 TRBV20-1 CGTWDRLYITF TGCGGTACCTGGGACAGGCTATATATCACCTTC